These T cell receptor beta chains were read from a single sample in a study of T cell responses to AZD1222 COVID-19 vaccine. Assay used: immunoSEQ multiplex PCR; TCRdb lists only in-frame clones, some missing. The repertoire includes some 150,000 clones, 70% to 90% of them detected once, and 5.4% sits in the top ten. Sequencing was performed on peripheral blood, taken 28 days after the second dose of the MenACWY control vaccine. These receptor sequences come from an adult who received the MenACWY meningococcal vaccine as a control. CDR3s include the opening cysteine and the closing phenylalanine or tryptophan. D genes are given only for firm matches. Size tells how often a clone was seen (once, few, many) or the class of an expanded clone, and some rows leave it out.

DNA: TGTGCCAGCACCCCAGGGACAGATACGCAGTATTTT
CDR3: CASTPGTDTQYF
size: .
D: .
V: TRBV9
J: TRBJ2-3

DNA: TGTGCCAGCAGCTTGCTCGCAGGGGTAAATGGCTACACCTTC
CDR3: CASSLLAGVNGYTF
size: once
D: .
V: TRBV5-6
J: TRBJ1-2

DNA: TGTGCCAGCAGCTTAGTAGTTGCCAGGGGGAACACTGAAGCTTTCTTT
CDR3: CASSLVVARGNTEAFF
size: once
D: .
V: TRBV7-2
J: TRBJ1-1

DNA: TGTGCCAGCAGCTTTCTCGTGGTTACGAACACCGGGGAGCTGTTTTTT
CDR3: CASSFLVVTNTGELFF
size: .
D: .
V: TRBV7-9
J: TRBJ2-2

DNA: TGTGCCAGCAGCTTATATCAGGGAAGCAATCAGCCCCAGCATTTT
CDR3: CASSLYQGSNQPQHF
size: .
D: .
V: TRBV7-2
J: TRBJ1-5

DNA: TGCAGCGTTGGTGGACAGGGGGCGACTAACTATGGCTACACCTTC
CDR3: CSVGGQGATNYGYTF
size: few
D: TRBD1
V: TRBV29-1
J: TRBJ1-2

DNA: TGTGCCAGCAGCCAAGATACCCTGGCGGCGACTGAAGCTTTCTTT
CDR3: CASSQDTLAATEAFF
size: .
D: .
V: TRBV3-1/TRBV3-2
J: TRBJ1-1

DNA: TGCGCCAGCAGCTTGAGCCTAACTAGCGGGGGCCGGCCGGATACGCAGTATTTT
CDR3: CASSLSLTSGGRPDTQYF
size: .
D: TRBD2
V: TRBV5-1
J: TRBJ2-3

DNA: TGTGCCAGCAGTCCTCGGGGGGCTGGAAACACCATATATTTT
CDR3: CASSPRGAGNTIYF
size: few
D: .
V: TRBV7-8
J: TRBJ1-3

DNA: TGTGCCAGCAGCTTAGCGTTGGCCTTCTCTGGAAACACCATATATTTT
CDR3: CASSLALAFSGNTIYF
size: .
D: .
V: TRBV7-2
J: TRBJ1-3

DNA: TGTGCCAGCAGCGTGGGACTGGGTTTGGGCGAGCAGTACTTC
CDR3: CASSVGLGLGEQYF
size: .
D: .
V: TRBV9
J: TRBJ2-7

DNA: TGCAGCGTTGAAGACAGGGAAGGAACCTATGGCTACACCTTC
CDR3: CSVEDREGTYGYTF
size: once
D: .
V: TRBV29-1
J: TRBJ1-2

DNA: TGTGCCACCAGCAGAGGGGCGGGTTCTTTCTATGGCTACACCTTC
CDR3: CATSRGAGSFYGYTF
size: .
D: .
V: TRBV15
J: TRBJ1-2

DNA: TGTGCCAGCAGCGCAGGACGGGGGGAACGATGGGCGACCCAGTACTTC
CDR3: CASSAGRGERWATQYF
size: .
D: TRBD2
V: TRBV5-4
J: TRBJ2-5

DNA: TGTGCCAGCTCACCTTCCGGGACTTACAATGAGCAGTTCTTC
CDR3: CASSPSGTYNEQFF
size: .
D: .
V: TRBV18
J: TRBJ2-1

DNA: TGTGCCAGCAGCCAAGATAAGCGGAGACCCCTCCAAGAGACCCAGTACTTC
CDR3: CASSQDKRRPLQETQYF
size: once
D: .
V: TRBV14
J: TRBJ2-5

DNA: TGTGCCAGCAGTGAATCTAGTTTAGCCAAAAACATTCAGTACTTC
CDR3: CASSESSLAKNIQYF
size: few
D: .
V: TRBV6-1
J: TRBJ2-4

DNA: TGTGCCAGCAGCCAAGCAGTAGGCCTTCTGACCGCCGAGCAGTACTTC
CDR3: CASSQAVGLLTAEQYF
size: .
D: .
V: TRBV4-2
J: TRBJ2-7

DNA: TGTGCCAGCAGCCGTCGACAGCCTAACTATGGCTACACCTTC
CDR3: CASSRRQPNYGYTF
size: .
D: .
V: TRBV3-1/TRBV3-2
J: TRBJ1-2

DNA: TGCGCCAGCAGCTTGGAGTCAGGGGTAGGCTACGAGCAGTACTTC
CDR3: CASSLESGVGYEQYF
size: .
D: .
V: TRBV5-1
J: TRBJ2-7

DNA: TGTGCCACCAGAGGACAGGGGGCGGTCGGGGAGCTGTTTTTT
CDR3: CATRGQGAVGELFF
size: once
D: TRBD1
V: TRBV24-1
J: TRBJ2-2

DNA: TGTGCCAGCAGCATGTCAGGGCGCGGAGGTAATGAAAAACTGTTTTTT
CDR3: CASSMSGRGGNEKLFF
size: .
D: .
V: TRBV5-4
J: TRBJ1-4